A selection of T cell receptor beta chains follows, all from one sample in a study of OX40 agonist ivuxolimab in advanced cancers. Profiled with immunoSEQ multiplex PCR; TCRdb holds only in-frame clones, not every one. Of some 60,000 clones listed, about 86% were seen once; the top ten hold 12% to 15%. This specimen consisted of CD4+ or CD8+ T cells sorted from blood, obtained in a trial of the OX40 agonist ivuxolimab. All receptors come from an adult with an advanced solid tumor such as melanoma, head and neck, liver or kidney cancer. Each CDR3 is given with its conserved first and last residue.

v_call	j_call	cdr3_aa
TRBV19	TRBJ2-1	CASRETGFDEQFF
TRBV5-8	TRBJ2-1	CASSSAAYNEQFF
TRBV27	TRBJ2-7	CASSLSSGPYEQYF
TRBV5-1	TRBJ1-4	CASRRTEQTSEKLFF
TRBV15	TRBJ2-1	CATSRSGGYSYNEQFF
TRBV6-5	TRBJ2-4	CASSYSLSEAKNIQYF
TRBV28	TRBJ1-4	CATLGLGEKLFF
TRBV11-3	TRBJ2-7	CASSLDSKTYEQYF
TRBV7-9	TRBJ2-1	CASSLMNEQFF
TRBV23-1	TRBJ2-7	CASSQSSFRPGTRSYEQYF
TRBV4-1	TRBJ1-2	CASSQEKRRAVSDGYTF
TRBV25-1	TRBJ2-1	CASSPRISYNEQFF
TRBV7-3	TRBJ2-6	CASSPTSSGANVLTF
TRBV18	TRBJ1-2	CASSPDRSNYGYTF
TRBV18	TRBJ2-7	CASSARDMRGLEQYF
TRBV2	TRBJ1-1	CASSGPPRQGVRTEAFF
TRBV28	TRBJ1-2	CASSSYYGYTF
TRBV7-9	TRBJ2-7	CASSLATGGKEQYF
TRBV28	TRBJ1-3	CASRGFSGNTIYF
TRBV4-1	TRBJ1-1	CASSQVTDDTEAFF
TRBV2	TRBJ2-5	CASRGASGPQETQYF
TRBV11-2	TRBJ2-1	CASSLDSHLAGEYRNEQFF
TRBV27	TRBJ2-1	CASNVPGQGGEQFF
TRBV11-3	TRBJ2-1	CASSLNQGGINNEQFF
TRBV28	TRBJ1-1	CASSQWTGMNTEAFF
TRBV4-1	TRBJ1-5	CASSQEWTEEYQPQHF
TRBV18	TRBJ2-6	CASSLKSISGANVLTF
TRBV4-1	TRBJ2-7	CASSQREGGQTYEQYF
TRBV5-1	TRBJ2-1	CASSLFWGEQFF
TRBV2	TRBJ2-7	CASSGQRAGYEQYF
TRBV2	TRBJ1-1	CASSEVVGPQNTEAFF
TRBV11-2	TRBJ2-7	CASSLGPAEQYF
TRBV4-1	TRBJ1-5	CASSQDGGGVQPQHF
TRBV11-3	TRBJ2-1	CASSTRGSTLYNEQFF
TRBV7-9	TRBJ1-4	CASSPREEKLFF
TRBV7-6	TRBJ2-7	CASSHAGEQYF
TRBV30	TRBJ2-7	CAWGAGRSSYEQYF
TRBV10-1	TRBJ2-2	CASSRVRAGLTGELFF
TRBV6-1	TRBJ2-5	CASSPGLEETQYF
TRBV30	TRBJ1-2	CAWIGSRTGFTGYTF
TRBV7-9	TRBJ2-2	CASSWRSGNTGELFF
TRBV7-3	TRBJ2-3	CASSQNTDTQYF